This T cell receptor beta chain is drawn from a study of blood T cell repertoires in COVID-19. This table comes from immunoSEQ multiplex PCR, and its TCRdb copy is limited to in-frame clones, with some not included. The sample carries roughly 320,000 clones, 80% to 90% recorded once. This clone was picked up one time. Germline assignment: CDR1 MNHEY and CDR2 SMNVEV (reference sequence). The CDR3 runs to 14 residues. The germline V and J ends were trimmed by 8 bases and 7 bases, with 20 bases remaining between them. Sequencing was carried out using PBMCs or T cells enriched from blood (not recorded which). The receptor was derived from a man aged 25 to 40 who had recovered from COVID-19. V and J are TRBV27 and TRBJ1-1; TRBD1 might be the D (5 bases). CDR3 residues: CASRTLAPGGEAFF. The CDR3, as DNA: TGTGCCAGCCGTACCCTAGCGCCGGGGGGTGAAGCTTTCTTT.